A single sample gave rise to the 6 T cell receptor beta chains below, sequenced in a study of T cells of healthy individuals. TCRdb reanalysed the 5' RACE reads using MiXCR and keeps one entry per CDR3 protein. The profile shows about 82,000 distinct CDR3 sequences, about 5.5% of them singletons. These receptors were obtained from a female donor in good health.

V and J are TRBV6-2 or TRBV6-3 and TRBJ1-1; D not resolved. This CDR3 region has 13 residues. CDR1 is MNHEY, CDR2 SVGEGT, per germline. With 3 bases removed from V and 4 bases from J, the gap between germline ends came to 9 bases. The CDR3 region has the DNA TGTGCCAGCAGTTATAACTGGGGCACTGAAGCTTTCTTT. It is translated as CASSYNWGTEAFF.

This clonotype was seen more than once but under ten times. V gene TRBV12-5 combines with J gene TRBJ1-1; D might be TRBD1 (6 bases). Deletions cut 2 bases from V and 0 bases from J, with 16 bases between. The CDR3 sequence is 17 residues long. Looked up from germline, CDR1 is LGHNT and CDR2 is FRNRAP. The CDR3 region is CASGLSLDRRMNTEAFF. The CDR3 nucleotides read TGTGCTAGTGGTTTGTCCCTCGACAGGAGGATGAACACTGAAGCTTTCTTT.

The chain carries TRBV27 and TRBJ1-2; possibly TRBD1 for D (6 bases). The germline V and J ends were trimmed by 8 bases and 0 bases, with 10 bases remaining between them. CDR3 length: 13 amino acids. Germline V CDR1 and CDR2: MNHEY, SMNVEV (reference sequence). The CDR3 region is CASGRGSNYGYTF. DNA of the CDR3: TGTGCCAGCGGAAGGGGGTCTAACTATGGCTACACCTTC.

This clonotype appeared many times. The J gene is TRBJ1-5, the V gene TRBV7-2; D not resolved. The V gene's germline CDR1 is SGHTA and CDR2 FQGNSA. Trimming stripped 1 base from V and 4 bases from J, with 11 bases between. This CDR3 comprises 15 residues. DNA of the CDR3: TGTGCCAGCAGCTTAGAACCCTGGGGTAATCAGCCCCAGCATTTT. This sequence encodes CASSLEPWGNQPQHF.

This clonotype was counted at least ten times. CDR3 sequence reads: CASSQDTEAFF. The CDR3 DNA follows: TGTGCCAGCAGCCAAGACACTGAAGCTTTCTTT. This sequence joins TRBV3-1 and TRBJ1-1; D not certain. V was pared by 0 bases and J by 4 bases, with 0 bases between. The CDR3 runs to 11 residues. Germline CDR1 reads LGHDT; CDR2 reads YNNKEL (reference sequence).

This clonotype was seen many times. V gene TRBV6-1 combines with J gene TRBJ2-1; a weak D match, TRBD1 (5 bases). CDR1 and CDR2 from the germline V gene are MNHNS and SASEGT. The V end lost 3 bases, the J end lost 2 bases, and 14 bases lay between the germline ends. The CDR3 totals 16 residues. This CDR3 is CASSDQGKPPYNEQFF. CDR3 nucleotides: TGTGCCAGCAGTGACCAGGGAAAACCTCCCTACAATGAGCAGTTCTTC.